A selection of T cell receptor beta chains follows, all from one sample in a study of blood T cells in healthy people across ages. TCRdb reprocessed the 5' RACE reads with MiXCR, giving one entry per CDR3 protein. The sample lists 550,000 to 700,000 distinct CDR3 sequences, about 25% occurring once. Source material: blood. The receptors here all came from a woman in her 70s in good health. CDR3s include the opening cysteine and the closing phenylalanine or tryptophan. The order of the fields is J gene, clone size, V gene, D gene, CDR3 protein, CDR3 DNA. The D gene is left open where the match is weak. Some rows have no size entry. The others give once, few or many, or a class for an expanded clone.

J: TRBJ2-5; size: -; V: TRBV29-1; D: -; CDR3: CSAASQETQYF; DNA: TGCAGCGCAGCATCCCAAGAGACCCAGTACTTC
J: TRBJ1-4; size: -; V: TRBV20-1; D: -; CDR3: CSALRGHLNEKLFF; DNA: TGCAGTGCCCTCCGTGGACACCTTAATGAAAAACTGTTTTTT
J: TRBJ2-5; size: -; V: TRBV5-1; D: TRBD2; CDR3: CASSPTSGRETQYF; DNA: TGCGCCAGCAGCCCCACTAGCGGTCGAGAGACCCAGTACTTC
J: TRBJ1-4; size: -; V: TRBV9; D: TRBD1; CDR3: CASSVGVGTAYEKLFF; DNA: TGTGCCAGCAGCGTAGGGGTCGGGACAGCCTATGAAAAACTGTTTTTT
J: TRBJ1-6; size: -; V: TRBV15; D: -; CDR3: CATSRVDSPLHF; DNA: TGTGCCACCAGCAGAGTCGATTCACCCCTCCACTTT
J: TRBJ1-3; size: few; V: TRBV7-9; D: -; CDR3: CASNFALTSGNTIYF; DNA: TGTGCCAGCAACTTCGCCTTGACCTCTGGAAACACCATATATTTT
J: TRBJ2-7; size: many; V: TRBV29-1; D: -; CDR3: CSVGANEQYF; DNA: TGCAGCGTTGGGGCAAACGAGCAGTACTTC
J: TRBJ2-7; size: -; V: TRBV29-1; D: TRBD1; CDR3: CSVAGTGRGEQYF; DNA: TGCAGCGTTGCTGGGACAGGTCGGGGAGAGCAGTACTTC
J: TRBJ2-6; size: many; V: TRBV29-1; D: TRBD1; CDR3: CSVVGQGYSGANVLTF; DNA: TGCAGCGTTGTAGGACAGGGCTACTCTGGGGCCAACGTCCTGACTTTC
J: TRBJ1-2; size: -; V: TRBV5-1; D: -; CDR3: CASSLGSPPTNYGYTF; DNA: TGCGCCAGCAGCTTGGGGTCACCCCCTACTAACTATGGCTACACCTTC
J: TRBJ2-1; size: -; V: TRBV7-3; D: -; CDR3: CASSVGANNEQFF; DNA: TGTGCCAGCAGCGTCGGGGCCAACAATGAGCAGTTCTTC
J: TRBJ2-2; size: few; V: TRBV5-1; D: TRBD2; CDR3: CASSDSGGNTGELFF; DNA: TGCGCCAGCAGCGATAGCGGGGGCAACACCGGGGAGCTGTTTTTT
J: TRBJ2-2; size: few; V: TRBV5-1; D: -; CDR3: CASSLLGSDTGELFF; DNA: TGCGCCAGCAGCTTGTTGGGTAGCGACACCGGGGAGCTGTTTTTT
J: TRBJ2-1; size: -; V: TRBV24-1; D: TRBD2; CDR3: CATSGGAGYNEQFF; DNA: TGTGCCACCAGTGGAGGAGCGGGGTACAATGAGCAGTTCTTC
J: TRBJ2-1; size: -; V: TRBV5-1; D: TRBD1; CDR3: CASSLGGQGAEQFF; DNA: TGCGCCAGCAGCTTGGGAGGACAGGGGGCCGAGCAGTTCTTC
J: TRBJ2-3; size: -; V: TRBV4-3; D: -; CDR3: CASSQRTMVHTQYF; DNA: TGCGCCAGCAGCCAAAGGACGATGGTACATACGCAGTATTTT
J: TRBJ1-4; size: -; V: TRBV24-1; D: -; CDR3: CATSDQQEKLLF; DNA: TGTGCCACCAGTGACCAACAGGAAAAACTGCTTTTT
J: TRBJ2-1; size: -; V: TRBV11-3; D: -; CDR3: CASSLDLGGARYNEQFF; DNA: TGTGCCAGCAGCTTAGACCTAGGGGGGGCCCGGTACAATGAGCAGTTCTTC
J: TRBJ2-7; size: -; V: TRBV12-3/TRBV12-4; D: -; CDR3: CASRLGPLGEQYF; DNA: TGTGCCAGCAGATTGGGACCCTTAGGAGAGCAGTACTTC
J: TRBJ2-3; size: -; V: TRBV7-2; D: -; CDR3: CASSSISVGGTKYF; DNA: TGTGCCAGCAGCTCGATATCCGTCGGGGGAACCAAGTATTTT
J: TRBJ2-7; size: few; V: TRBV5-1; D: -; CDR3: CASSPGTLTLEQYF; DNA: TGCGCCAGCAGCCCCGGGACCTTGACCCTCGAGCAGTACTTC
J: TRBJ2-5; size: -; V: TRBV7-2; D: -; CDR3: CASSIQGSEETQYF; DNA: TGTGCCAGCAGTATACAGGGATCTGAAGAGACCCAGTACTTC
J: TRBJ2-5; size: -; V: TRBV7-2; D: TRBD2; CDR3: CASSPSGLAGVRIGETQYF; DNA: TGTGCCAGCAGCCCCTCGGGACTAGCGGGGGTTCGGATTGGGGAGACCCAGTACTTC
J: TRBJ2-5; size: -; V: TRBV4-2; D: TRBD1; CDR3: CASSQDGLGGETQYF; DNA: TGTGCCAGCAGCCAAGATGGGCTAGGGGGCGAGACCCAGTACTTC
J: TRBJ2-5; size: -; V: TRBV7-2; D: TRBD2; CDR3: CASSRLYGGAGETQYF; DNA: TGTGCCAGCAGCCGCTTATACGGGGGGGCCGGAGAGACCCAGTACTTC
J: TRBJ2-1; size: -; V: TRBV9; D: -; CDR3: CASSLPTAPNEQFF; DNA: TGTGCCAGCAGCCTTCCGACAGCCCCCAATGAGCAGTTCTTC
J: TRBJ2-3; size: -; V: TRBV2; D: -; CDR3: CASSDDGPNTDTQYF; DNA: TGTGCCAGCAGTGATGACGGCCCCAACACAGATACGCAGTATTTT
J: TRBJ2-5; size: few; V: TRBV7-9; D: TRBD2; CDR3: CASSLASSGEVLF; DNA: TGTGCCAGCAGCTTAGCGTCTAGCGGGGAAGTCCTCTTC
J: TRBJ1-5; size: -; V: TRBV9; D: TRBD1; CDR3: CASSKGTGGGPQHF; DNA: TGTGCCAGCAGCAAAGGGACAGGGGGGGGGCCCCAGCATTTT
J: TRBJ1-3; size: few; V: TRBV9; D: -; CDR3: CASSTPFGGGNTIYF; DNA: TGTGCCAGCAGCACCCCGTTCGGGGGAGGGAACACCATATATTTT
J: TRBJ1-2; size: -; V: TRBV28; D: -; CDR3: CASSSPGLYGYTF; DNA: TGTGCCAGCAGTTCCCCAGGCCTGTATGGCTACACCTTC
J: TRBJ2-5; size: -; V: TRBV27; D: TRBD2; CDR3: CASSPISTSGRIETQYF; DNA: TGTGCCAGCAGTCCCATATCGACTAGCGGGAGGATAGAGACCCAGTACTTC
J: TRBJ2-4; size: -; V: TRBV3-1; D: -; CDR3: CASSRSPIPRSIQYF; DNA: TGTGCCAGCAGCCGATCACCGATCCCCAGATCCATTCAGTACTTC
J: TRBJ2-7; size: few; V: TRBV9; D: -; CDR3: CASSVDDVLTYEQYF; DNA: TGTGCCAGCAGCGTAGACGACGTCCTAACCTACGAGCAGTACTTC
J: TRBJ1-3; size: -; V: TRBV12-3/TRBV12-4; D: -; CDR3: CASSLVPANSGNTIYF; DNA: TGTGCCAGCAGTTTAGTTCCGGCTAACTCTGGAAACACCATATATTTT
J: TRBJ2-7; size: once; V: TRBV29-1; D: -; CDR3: CSVVYSSYEQYF; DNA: TGCAGCGTTGTTTACAGCTCCTACGAGCAGTACTTC
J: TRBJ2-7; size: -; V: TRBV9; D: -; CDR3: CASSPGVVYEQYF; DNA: TGTGCCAGCAGCCCGGGGGTAGTCTACGAGCAGTACTTC
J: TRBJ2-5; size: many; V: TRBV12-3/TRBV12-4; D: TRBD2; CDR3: CASSPRLAGGQETQYF; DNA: TGTGCCAGCAGCCCGCGACTAGCGGGGGGTCAAGAGACCCAGTACTTC
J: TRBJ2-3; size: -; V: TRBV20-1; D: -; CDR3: CSAGRRGGPDTQYF; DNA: TGCAGTGCTGGTCGAAGGGGCGGGCCAGATACGCAGTATTTT